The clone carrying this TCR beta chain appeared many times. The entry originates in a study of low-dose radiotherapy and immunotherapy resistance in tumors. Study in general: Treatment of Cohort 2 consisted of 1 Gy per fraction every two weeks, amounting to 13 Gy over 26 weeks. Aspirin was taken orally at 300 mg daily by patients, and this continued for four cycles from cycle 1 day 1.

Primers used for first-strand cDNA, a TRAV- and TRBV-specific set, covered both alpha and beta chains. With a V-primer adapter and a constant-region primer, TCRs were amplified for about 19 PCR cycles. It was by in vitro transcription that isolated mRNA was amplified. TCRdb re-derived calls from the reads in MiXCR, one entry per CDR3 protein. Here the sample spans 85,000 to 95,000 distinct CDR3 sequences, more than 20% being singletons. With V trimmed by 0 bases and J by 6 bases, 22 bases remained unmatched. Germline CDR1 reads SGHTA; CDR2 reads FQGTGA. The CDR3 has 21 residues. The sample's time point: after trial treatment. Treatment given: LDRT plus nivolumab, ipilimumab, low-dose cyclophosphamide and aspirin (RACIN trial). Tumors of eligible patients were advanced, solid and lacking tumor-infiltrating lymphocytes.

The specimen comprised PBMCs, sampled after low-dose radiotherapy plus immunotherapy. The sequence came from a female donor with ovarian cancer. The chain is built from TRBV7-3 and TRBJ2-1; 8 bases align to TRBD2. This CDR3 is CASSLTPLFPSGGSERNEQFF. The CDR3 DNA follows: TGTGCCAGCAGCTTAACCCCCCTTTTTCCGAGCGGGGGCTCGGAGCGCAATGAGCAGTTCTTC.